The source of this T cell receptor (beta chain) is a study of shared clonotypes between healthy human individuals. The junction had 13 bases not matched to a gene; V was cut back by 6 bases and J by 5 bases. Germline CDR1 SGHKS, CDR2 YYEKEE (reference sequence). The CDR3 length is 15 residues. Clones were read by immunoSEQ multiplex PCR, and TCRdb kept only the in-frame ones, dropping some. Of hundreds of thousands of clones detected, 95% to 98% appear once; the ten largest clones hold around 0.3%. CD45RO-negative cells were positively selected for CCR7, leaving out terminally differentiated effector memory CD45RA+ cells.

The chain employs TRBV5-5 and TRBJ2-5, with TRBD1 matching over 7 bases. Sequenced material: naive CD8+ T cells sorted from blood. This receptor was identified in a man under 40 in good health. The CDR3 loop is CASIPIARGSETQYF. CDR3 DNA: TGTGCCAGCATCCCGATTGCCAGGGGGTCGGAGACCCAGTACTTC.